Each of the 15 T cell receptor beta chains below was sequenced from the same sample in a study of blood T cell repertoires in COVID-19. Here immunoSEQ multiplex PCR was the method, and the copy in TCRdb shows in-frame clones only, minus some. The data hold 60,000 to 65,000 clones, with around 79% observed a single time. Source material: peripheral blood. The receptors shown here come from a human donor in a cohort sampled during active COVID-19.

The chain recombines TRBV10-3 with TRBJ2-7, with 13 positions matching TRBD2. CDR1 ENHRY and CDR2 SYGVKD come from the germline V gene. V dropped 7 bases and J dropped 10; count of bases not matched to a gene: 10. The CDR3 runs to 14 residues. The CDR3 protein is CAIKLEGLAGQQYF. CDR3 bases: TGTGCCATCAAATTAGAGGGACTAGCGGGGCAACAGTACTTC.

V and J are TRBV29-1 and TRBJ1-1; 9 positions match TRBD1. CDR3 size: 13 residues. The V segment lost 7 bases and the J segment 4 bases; nucleotides outside the gene matches: 7. Per the germline V gene, CDR1 is SQVTM and CDR2 is ANQGSEA. CDR3: CSGGQGEGTEAFF. The CDR3, as DNA: TGCAGCGGGGGACAGGGTGAGGGCACTGAAGCTTTCTTT.

The chain is built from TRBV28 and TRBJ2-7; D may be TRBD2 (5 bases). V shed 2 bases and J shed 1 base, with 15 bases lying between them. CDR1 is MDHEN, CDR2 SYDVKM, per germline. The length of the CDR3 is 16 residues. CDR3 in amino acids: CASSLGVSRGSYEQYF. In DNA form, the CDR3 reads TGTGCCAGCAGTTTAGGTGTCTCCAGAGGGTCCTACGAGCAGTACTTC.

This chain connects TRBV7-9 to TRBJ1-2; D gene unclear. The germline V and J ends were trimmed by 3 bases and 2 bases, with 10 bases remaining between them. The CDR3 loop spans 14 amino acids. From germline, CDR1 is SEHNR and CDR2 FQNEAQ (reference sequence). Here the CDR3 reads CASSLQAGNYGYTF. In DNA, the CDR3 is TGTGCCAGCAGCTTGCAGGCCGGAAACTATGGCTACACCTTC.

The DNA for the CDR3 is TGTGCCAGCAGTTCGAAACAGGGCTGGAACACTGAAGCTTTCTTT. Translation: CASSSKQGWNTEAFF. The V and J genes are TRBV27 and TRBJ1-1, with a tentative D call TRBD1 (6 bases). The CDR3 spans 15 residues. CDR1 is MNHEY, CDR2 SMNVEV, per germline (reference sequence). V was clipped by 4 bases and J by 1 base, with 13 bases between them.

The chain combines TRBV19 with TRBJ2-1, with D maybe TRBD2 (6 bases). Per the germline V gene, CDR1 is LNHDA and CDR2 is SQIVND (reference sequence). The length of the CDR3 is 15 residues. V gave up 3 bases and J gave up 4 bases, with 13 bases separating them. Written as DNA, the CDR3 is TGTGCCAGTAGTATCGGGGACTCTAGGTACAATGAGCAGTTCTTC. Translated: CASSIGDSRYNEQFF.

The chain has TRBV6-5 and TRBJ2-6; D is ambiguous. The V and J ends lost 8 bases and 0 bases respectively, with 5 bases between them. Per the germline V gene, CDR1 is MNHEY and CDR2 is SVGAGI. The CDR3 is 13 amino acids. The CDR3 protein is CASGRSGANVLTF. The CDR3 DNA reads as TGTGCCAGCGGCCGCTCTGGGGCCAACGTCCTGACTTTC.

This sequence joins TRBV6-6 and TRBJ1-4; tentative D call: TRBD1 (5 bases). The CDR3 totals 12 residues. Trimming shortened V by 4 bases and J by 11 bases, and 11 bases separated the two germline ends. Per the germline V gene, CDR1 is MNHNY and CDR2 is SVGAGI (reference sequence). The CDR3 here is CASSLEGRKLFF. As DNA, the CDR3 is TGTGCCAGCAGTTTAGAGGGGAGGAAACTGTTTTTT.

The chain is built from TRBV7-8 and TRBJ2-7, with TRBD1 matching 8 bases. The junction had 4 bases not matched to a gene; V was cut back by 5 bases and J by 4 bases. This CDR3 contains 13 residues. Germline assignment: CDR1 SGHVS and CDR2 FQNEAQ. This CDR3 reads CASSRDRTYEQYF. The CDR3 bases are TGTGCCAGCAGCCGGGACAGGACTTACGAGCAGTACTTC.

This chain uses TRBV7-2 with TRBJ2-2; 7 bases are shared with TRBD1. The V segment lost 2 bases and the J segment 1 base; nucleotides outside the gene matches: 7. Germline lookup yields CDR1 SGHTA and CDR2 FQGNSA. CDR3 length: 17 residues. CDR3 amino acids: CASSLSPGQMNTGELFF. The DNA for the CDR3 is TGTGCCAGCAGCTTATCGCCGGGACAGATGAACACCGGGGAGCTGTTTTTT.

This clone was counted between two and nine times. This chain joins TRBV4-2 and TRBJ2-1; TRBD2 aligns across 10 bases. CDR1 is LGHNA and CDR2 is YNFKEQ in the germline V gene. The V gene end was trimmed by 4 bases and the J gene end by 9 bases; junction bases not matched to a gene: 9. The CDR3 loop spans 15 amino acids. Written as DNA, the CDR3 is TGTGCCAGCAGCCCCTCAGCGGGGGGGAGGGGTGAGCAGTTCTTC. This gives the protein CASSPSAGGRGEQFF.

This clone was detected many times. V usage is TRBV10-3 and J usage is TRBJ2-1; 7 bases agree with TRBD1. V gave up 2 bases and J gave up 0 bases; unmatched junction bases: 7. The length of the CDR3 is 17 residues. Germline V lookup: CDR1 ENHRY, CDR2 SYGVKD. CDR3 protein: CAISEPTTGTSYNEQFF. CDR3 DNA: TGTGCCATCAGTGAGCCCACGACAGGGACCTCCTACAATGAGCAGTTCTTC.

This rearrangement joins TRBV7-2 to TRBJ1-6, with D possibly matching TRBD1 (5 bases). Germline lookup yields CDR1 SGHTA and CDR2 FQGNSA. V was pared by 2 bases and J by 0 bases, with 11 bases between. The CDR3 extends over 17 amino acids. The CDR3 DNA follows: TGTGCCAGCAGCTTAATCGGGGGTAGCTCCTATAATTCACCCCTCCACTTT. Protein product: CASSLIGGSSYNSPLHF.

A few counts support this clone. The chain employs TRBV28 and TRBJ2-3; maybe TRBD1 (6 bases). This CDR3 is 15 amino acids long. Germline lookup yields CDR1 MDHEN and CDR2 SYDVKM. V was clipped by 5 bases and J by 2 bases, with 14 bases between them. The chain's CDR3 is CASSPRGPPTDTQYF. In DNA, the CDR3 is TGTGCCAGCAGTCCCAGGGGTCCCCCCACAGATACGCAGTATTTT.

This clone was seen a single time. V is TRBV28 and J is TRBJ2-2, with TRBD1 as a possible D gene (6 bases). The CDR3 sequence is 16 residues long. Deletions cut 6 bases from V and 8 bases from J, with 22 bases between. The germline V gene encodes CDR1 MDHEN and CDR2 SYDVKM. The CDR3 DNA follows: TGTGCCAGCAGCCCACAGGGATTTGCCCACGGAGGGGAGCTGTTTTTT. This encodes CASSPQGFAHGGELFF.